The 23 T cell receptor beta chains in this list originate from one sample, sequenced in a study of memory CD4+ T cells and cytomegalovirus serostatus. TCRdb's table, derived via immunoSEQ multiplex PCR, lists solely in-frame clones and lacks some. The sample lists over 40,000 clones; approximately 74% were seen once. Single viable CD3+CD4+CD8-CD45RO+ cells were sorted as the memory CD4+ T cells. Sequences were obtained from memory CD4+ T cells from blood. The source is an adult in good health and CMV-seropositive.

As DNA, the CDR3 is TGTGCCAGCAGTGTCCTGCCGGGACAGGGGAACTCACCCCTCCACTTT. As protein: CASSVLPGQGNSPLHF. V usage is TRBV6-1 and J usage is TRBJ1-6; the match to TRBD1 covers 10 bases. With V trimmed by 4 bases and J by 10 bases, 10 bases remained unmatched. Germline V CDR1 and CDR2: MNHNS, SASEGT. CDR3 length: 16 amino acids.

This clone was seen only once. The J gene is TRBJ1-2, the V gene TRBV6-5; TRBD1 agrees at 10 bases. The CDR3 totals 14 residues. The germline V gene encodes CDR1 MNHEY and CDR2 SVGAGI. The V and J ends lost 10 bases and 7 bases, in that order; junction bases with no gene match: 12. CDR3 in amino acids: CATKPPTGGFGYTF. The DNA for the CDR3 is TGTGCCACAAAGCCCCCGACAGGGGGCTTTGGCTACACCTTC.

A remark on this clone: Other nucleotide sequences in the sample specify the same CDR3. This chain uses TRBV7-2 with TRBJ2-5, with 7 positions matching TRBD2. The CDR3 length is 15 residues. The germline gives CDR1 SGHTA, CDR2 FQGNSA. V shed 1 base and J 5 bases; nucleotides not matched to a gene: 7. The CDR3 loop is CASSLVGGRGETQYF. CDR3 in DNA: TGTGCCAGCAGCTTAGTTGGCGGGAGAGGGGAGACCCAGTACTTC. The full variable domain, completed using reference TRBV7-2 and TRBJ2-5, is GAGVSQSPSNKVTEKGKDVELRCDPISGHTALYWYRQSLGQGLEFLIYFQGNSAPDKSGLPSDRFSAERTGGSVSTLTIQRTQQEDSAVYLCASSLVGGRGETQYFGPGTRLLVL.

The chain is built from TRBV5-4 and TRBJ1-1, with 7 bases lining up with TRBD1. The V segment lost 0 bases and the J segment 5 bases; nucleotides outside the gene matches: 10. The CDR3 runs to 16 residues. CDR1 is SGHNT and CDR2 is YYREEE in the germline V gene (reference sequence). The CDR3 nucleotides read TGTGCCAGCAGCTTGGGAAATACAGGGGAGGGGACTGAAGCTTTCTTT. Translated, it gives CASSLGNTGEGTEAFF.

The chain is built from TRBV6-5 and TRBJ2-7; 10 nucleotides match TRBD1. The CDR3 has 15 amino acids. The J segment lost 5 bases and the V segment lost 5 bases, leaving 9 bases of the junction unmatched. Germline CDR1 and CDR2: MNHEY and SVGAGI. CDR3 DNA sequence: TGTGCCAGCAGTCCCGCGGGACAGGGGAAGCACGAGCAGTACTTC. Protein product: CASSPAGQGKHEQYF.

The chain links TRBV5-3 to TRBJ2-3, with 10 bases aligning to TRBD2. Being an ORF, TRBV5-3 has a function that is uncertain. This CDR3 contains 19 residues. Trimming removed 3 bases from V and 5 bases from J; junction bases left unmatched: 18. In DNA form, the CDR3 reads TGTGCCAGAAGCTATTACCCCGGTCCAGCGGGGGGGCCGTTAGATACGCAGTATTTT. Its translation: CARSYYPGPAGGPLDTQYF.

This clone was detected a few times. The chain combines TRBV7-3 with TRBJ2-3; D not certain. The germline V gene encodes CDR1 SGHTA and CDR2 FQGTGA. V lost 0 bases, J lost 0 bases, and 7 bases lay in between. This CDR3 spans 15 amino acids. The CDR3 DNA sequence: TGTGCCAGCAGCTTAACTCCCGACAGCACAGATACGCAGTATTTT. Its protein is CASSLTPDSTDTQYF.

This rearrangement joins TRBV7-9 to TRBJ1-2; possibly TRBD1 for D (6 bases). Germline-derived CDR1 and CDR2 are SEHNR and FQNEAQ (reference sequence). The CDR3 contains 14 residues. The V end was cut by 4 bases, the J end by 5 bases, with 14 bases between. The CDR3 sequence is CASSSTGLLYGYTF. The DNA of the CDR3 is TGTGCCAGCAGCTCAACAGGGCTACTTTATGGCTACACCTTC.

The chain uses TRBV5-4 and TRBJ2-5, with TRBD1 matching 8 bases. Per germline, CDR1 SGHNT and CDR2 YYREEE (reference sequence). V trimming: 7 bases; J trimming: 4 bases; junction bases outside the gene matches: 15. This CDR3 contains 16 residues. As DNA, the CDR3 is TGTGCCAGCCATCTGACAGGGGACCCACAGGGAGAGACCCAGTACTTC. Its translation is CASHLTGDPQGETQYF.

V is TRBV6-6 and J is TRBJ2-3; 10 bases agree with TRBD2. This CDR3 comprises 14 residues. In germline, CDR1 is MNHNY, CDR2 SVGAGI (reference sequence). V was clipped by 5 bases and J by 2 bases; unmatched bases: 1. CDR3 DNA: TGTGCCAGCAGTAGCGGGGGGGCCACAGATACGCAGTATTTT. Translation gives CASSSGGATDTQYF.

The chain employs TRBV10-2 and TRBJ1-6; no firm D call. Germline values: CDR1 WSHSY, CDR2 SAAADI. This CDR3 contains 16 residues. V lost 3 bases and J 3 bases, leaving 12 bases between the germline ends. The CDR3, as DNA: TGCGCCAGCAGTGACCTGGTTCGGAGCTATAATTCACCCCTCCACTTT. Protein product: CASSDLVRSYNSPLHF.

The sample holds a few counts of this clone. The chain links TRBV10-2 to TRBJ2-7, with 8 positions matching TRBD1. The CDR3 is made up of 12 amino acids. J lost 5 bases, V lost 10 bases, and 7 bases had no gene match. Germline V gene lookup returns CDR1 WSHSY and CDR2 SAAADI. DNA for the CDR3: TGCGCCACCGGACAGGGAGGACACGAGCAGTACTTC. Translating it yields CATGQGGHEQYF.

J is TRBJ2-5 and V is TRBV7-2; 8 nucleotides match TRBD1. The CDR3 length is 14 residues. V shed 5 bases, J shed 6 bases, and the junction held 8 bases outside the gene matches. CDR1 and CDR2 (germline): SGHTA, FQGNSA. CDR3 residues: CASSKDRVTKTQYF. Here the CDR3 DNA reads TGTGCCAGCAGCAAGGACAGGGTTACAAAGACCCAGTACTTC.

The rearrangement joins TRBV6-6 to TRBJ1-4, with a tentative D call TRBD1 (5 bases). In germline, CDR1 is MNHNY, CDR2 SVGAGI (reference sequence). This CDR3 region has 15 residues. The V end was cut by 5 bases, the J end by 8 bases, with 18 bases between. CDR3 amino acids: CASSLSRGVSEKLFF. The CDR3 DNA reads TGTGCCAGCAGTCTCTCGAGAGGGGTTTCGGAAAAACTGTTTTTT.

This rearrangement joins TRBV28 to TRBJ1-2, with D possibly TRBD1 on 5 matching bases. V was cut by 4 bases and J by 4 bases, with 25 bases left in between. The CDR3 has 18 residues. From germline, CDR1 is MDHEN and CDR2 SYDVKM. The DNA for the CDR3 is TGTGCCAGCAGTTCAATTTGGGGCGGGACCGAGAACTTCTATGGCTACACCTTC. Amino acids: CASSSIWGGTENFYGYTF.

The chain links TRBV7-8 to TRBJ2-7; tentatively, D is TRBD2 (6 bases). Trimming stripped 5 bases from V and 2 bases from J, with 22 bases between. CDR1 and CDR2 from the germline V gene are SGHVS and FQNEAQ. This CDR3 is 17 amino acids long. The CDR3 DNA is TGTGCCAGCAGCGACACCGCCCGACACCGGGGGACCTACGAGCAGTACTTC. Translation: CASSDTARHRGTYEQYF.

This clone was picked up a small number of times. The chain employs TRBV7-2 and TRBJ2-3; 10 bases are a match to TRBD1. CDR1 SGHTA and CDR2 FQGNSA come from the germline V gene. The CDR3 has 17 residues. The J segment lost 2 bases and the V segment lost 3 bases, leaving 8 bases of the junction unmatched. The CDR3 here is CASSLITGTGATDTQYF. CDR3 sequence (DNA): TGTGCCAGCAGCTTGATTACCGGGACAGGGGCCACAGATACGCAGTATTTT. Full variable domain (rest looked up from reference TRBV7-2 and TRBJ2-3): GAGVSQSPSNKVTEKGKDVELRCDPISGHTALYWYRQSLGQGLEFLIYFQGNSAPDKSGLPSDRFSAERTGGSVSTLTIQRTQQEDSAVYLCASSLITGTGATDTQYFGPGTRLTVL.

J is TRBJ1-5 and V is TRBV25-1; D perhaps matches TRBD1 (6 bases). This CDR3 is built from 18 residues. CDR1 and CDR2 (germline): MGHDK, SYGVNS. Trimming took 1 base from V and 2 from J, leaving 18 bases between them. For the CDR3, the DNA is TGTGCCAGCAGTGAATTCCCCGGGATCCCAGGGGGCAATCAGCCCCAGCATTTT. Amino acids: CASSEFPGIPGGNQPQHF.

V is TRBV18 and J is TRBJ2-4; D is uncertain. Germline-derived CDR1 and CDR2 are KGHSH and LQKENI. The CDR3 loop spans 15 amino acids. V gave up 2 bases and J gave up 2 bases, with 10 bases separating them. Here the CDR3 DNA reads TGTGCCAGCTCACCAGGGATGGGGACCAAAAACATTCAGTACTTC. Its protein product is CASSPGMGTKNIQYF.

This clone came up once. CDR3 residues: CASSLRHGGYTF. The CDR3 coding sequence is TGTGCCAGCAGCCTCAGACATGGCGGCTACACCTTC. The chain recombines TRBV11-2 with TRBJ1-2; D is unclear. CDR1 and CDR2 from the germline V gene are SGHAT and FQNNGV. The CDR3 is made up of 12 amino acids. V was shortened by 5 bases and J by 8 bases, with 12 bases between the two germline ends.

The V gene is TRBV28, the J gene TRBJ2-3, with 9 bases identical to TRBD2. Trimming took 10 bases from V and 2 from J; bases not matched to a gene: 7. Germline V gene sequence: CDR1 MDHEN, CDR2 SYDVKM. This CDR3 has 14 residues. CDR3 in DNA: TGTGCCACCATAGCGGGGGCCCTCACAGATACGCAGTATTTT. Protein sequence: CATIAGALTDTQYF.

The genes are TRBV7-2 and TRBJ2-7; the match to TRBD1 covers 7 bases. This CDR3 is built from 15 residues. The germline gives CDR1 SGHTA, CDR2 FQGNSA. V dropped 5 bases and J dropped 2; count of bases not matched to a gene: 9. This CDR3 reads CASSAWTGRTYEQYF. The CDR3 DNA reads as TGTGCCAGCAGCGCCTGGACAGGACGGACCTACGAGCAGTACTTC.

The chain employs TRBV7-2 and TRBJ2-7; D is undetermined. CDR3 length equals 15 residues. Trimming removed 6 bases at V and 0 bases at J, with 15 bases between. Per the germline V gene, CDR1 is SGHTA and CDR2 is FQGNSA. The CDR3 DNA reads as TGTGCCAGCAGTGTGGCGCAGGCGAGCTCCTACGAGCAGTACTTC. Its protein is CASSVAQASSYEQYF.